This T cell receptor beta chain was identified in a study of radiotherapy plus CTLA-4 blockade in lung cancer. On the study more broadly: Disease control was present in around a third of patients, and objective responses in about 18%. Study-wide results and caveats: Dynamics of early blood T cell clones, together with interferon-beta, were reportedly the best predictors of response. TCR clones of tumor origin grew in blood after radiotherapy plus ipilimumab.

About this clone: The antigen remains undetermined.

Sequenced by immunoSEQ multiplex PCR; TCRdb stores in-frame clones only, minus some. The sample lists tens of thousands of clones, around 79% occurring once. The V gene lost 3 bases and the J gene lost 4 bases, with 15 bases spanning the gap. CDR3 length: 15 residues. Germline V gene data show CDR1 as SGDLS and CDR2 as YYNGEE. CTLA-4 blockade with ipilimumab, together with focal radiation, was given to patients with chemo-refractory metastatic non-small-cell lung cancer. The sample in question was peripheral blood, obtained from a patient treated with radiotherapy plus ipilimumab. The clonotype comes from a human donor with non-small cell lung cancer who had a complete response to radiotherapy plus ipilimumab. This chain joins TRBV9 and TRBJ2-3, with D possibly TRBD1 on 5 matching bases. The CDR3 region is CASSAGQQGADTQYF. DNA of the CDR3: TGTGCCAGCAGCGCCGGACAACAAGGAGCAGATACGCAGTATTTT.